This record concerns one T cell receptor (beta chain) sequence. Per the study methods: Researchers report that nucleated cell counts were estimated from reference gene primer amplification. Profiled with immunoSEQ multiplex PCR; TCRdb holds only in-frame clones, not every one. V and J calls and clone size follow that table, whereas D and trimming were derived from the DNA. The sample includes 250,000 to 300,000 clones, roughly 90% seen only once; the top ten take roughly 2.1%. The entry originates in a study of blood T cell repertoires in COVID-19. Study information: Samples came from the United States, Italy and Spain, spanning acute and convalescent COVID-19. Nucleic acid was either cDNA or gDNA, and it came from T cells, B-cell-depleted T cells, or PBMCs.

The source is a man in his fifties or sixties with acute or convalescent COVID-19. What was sequenced was peripheral blood.

The CDR3 DNA reads TGTGCCAGCAGCCCCGGACAGGGGAGCACCACCTACGAGCAGTACTTC. It translates to CASSPGQGSTTYEQYF. The V gene is TRBV5-4, the J gene TRBJ2-7; 9 bases match TRBD1. In germline, CDR1 is SGHNT, CDR2 YYREEE (reference sequence). V shed 4 bases and J 2 bases; nucleotides not matched to a gene: 10. This CDR3 region has 16 residues.